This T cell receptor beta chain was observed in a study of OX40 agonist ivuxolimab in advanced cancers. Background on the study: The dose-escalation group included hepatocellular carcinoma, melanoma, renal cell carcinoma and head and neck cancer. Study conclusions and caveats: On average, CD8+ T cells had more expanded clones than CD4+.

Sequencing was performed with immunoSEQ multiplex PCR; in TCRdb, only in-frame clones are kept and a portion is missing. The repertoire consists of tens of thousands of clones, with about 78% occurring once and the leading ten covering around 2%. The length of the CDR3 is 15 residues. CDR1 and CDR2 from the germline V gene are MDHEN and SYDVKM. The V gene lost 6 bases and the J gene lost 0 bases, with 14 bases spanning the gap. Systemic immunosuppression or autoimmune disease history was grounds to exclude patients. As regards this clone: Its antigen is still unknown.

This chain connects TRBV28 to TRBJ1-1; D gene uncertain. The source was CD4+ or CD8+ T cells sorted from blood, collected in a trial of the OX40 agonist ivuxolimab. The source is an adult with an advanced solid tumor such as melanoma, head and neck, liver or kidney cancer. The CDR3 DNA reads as TGTGCCAGCAGCCTGCGGAGAAGGCTGAACACTGAAGCTTTCTTT. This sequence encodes CASSLRRRLNTEAFF. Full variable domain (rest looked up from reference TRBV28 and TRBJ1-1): DVKVTQSSRYLVKRTGEKVFLECVQDMDHENMFWYRQDPGLGLRLIYFSYDVKMKEKGDIPEGYSVSREKKERFSLILESASTNQTSMYLCASSLRRRLNTEAFFGQGTRLTVV.